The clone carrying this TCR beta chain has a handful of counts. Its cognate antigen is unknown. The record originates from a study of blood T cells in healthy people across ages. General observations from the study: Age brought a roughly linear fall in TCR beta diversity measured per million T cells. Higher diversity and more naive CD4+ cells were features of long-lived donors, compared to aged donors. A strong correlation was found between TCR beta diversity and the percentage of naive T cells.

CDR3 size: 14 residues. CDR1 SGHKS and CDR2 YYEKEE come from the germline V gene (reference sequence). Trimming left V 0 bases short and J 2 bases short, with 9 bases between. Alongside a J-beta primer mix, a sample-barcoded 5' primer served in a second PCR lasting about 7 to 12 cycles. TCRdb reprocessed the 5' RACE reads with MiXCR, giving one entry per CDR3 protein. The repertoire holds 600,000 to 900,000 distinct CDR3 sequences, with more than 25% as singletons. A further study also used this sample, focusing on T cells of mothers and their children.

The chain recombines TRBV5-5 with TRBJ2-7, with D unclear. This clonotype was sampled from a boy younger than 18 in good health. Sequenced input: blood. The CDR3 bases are TGTGCCAGCAGCTTGGGAAGGGCAGCCTACGAGCAGTACTTC. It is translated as CASSLGRAAYEQYF.